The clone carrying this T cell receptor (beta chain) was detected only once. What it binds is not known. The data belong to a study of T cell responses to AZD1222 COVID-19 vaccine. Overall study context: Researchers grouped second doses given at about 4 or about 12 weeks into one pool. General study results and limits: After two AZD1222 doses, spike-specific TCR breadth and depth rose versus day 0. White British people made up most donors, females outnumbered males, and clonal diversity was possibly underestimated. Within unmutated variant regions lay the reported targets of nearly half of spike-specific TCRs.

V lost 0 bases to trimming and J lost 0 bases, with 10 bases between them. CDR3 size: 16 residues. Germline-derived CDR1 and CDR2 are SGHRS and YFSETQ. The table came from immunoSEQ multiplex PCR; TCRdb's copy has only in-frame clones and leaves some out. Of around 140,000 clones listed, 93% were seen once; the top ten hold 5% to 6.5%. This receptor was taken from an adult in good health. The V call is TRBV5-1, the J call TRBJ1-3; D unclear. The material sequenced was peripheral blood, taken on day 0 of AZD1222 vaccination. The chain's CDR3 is CASSLDPRISGNTIYF. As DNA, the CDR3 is TGCGCCAGCAGCTTGGACCCCAGGATCTCTGGAAACACCATATATTTT. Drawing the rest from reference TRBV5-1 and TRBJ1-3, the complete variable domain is KAGVTQTPRYLIKTRGQQVTLSCSPISGHRSVSWYQQTPGQGLQFLFEYFSETQRNKGNFPGRFSGRQFSNSRSEMNVSTLELGDSALYLCASSLDPRISGNTIYFGEGSWLTVV.